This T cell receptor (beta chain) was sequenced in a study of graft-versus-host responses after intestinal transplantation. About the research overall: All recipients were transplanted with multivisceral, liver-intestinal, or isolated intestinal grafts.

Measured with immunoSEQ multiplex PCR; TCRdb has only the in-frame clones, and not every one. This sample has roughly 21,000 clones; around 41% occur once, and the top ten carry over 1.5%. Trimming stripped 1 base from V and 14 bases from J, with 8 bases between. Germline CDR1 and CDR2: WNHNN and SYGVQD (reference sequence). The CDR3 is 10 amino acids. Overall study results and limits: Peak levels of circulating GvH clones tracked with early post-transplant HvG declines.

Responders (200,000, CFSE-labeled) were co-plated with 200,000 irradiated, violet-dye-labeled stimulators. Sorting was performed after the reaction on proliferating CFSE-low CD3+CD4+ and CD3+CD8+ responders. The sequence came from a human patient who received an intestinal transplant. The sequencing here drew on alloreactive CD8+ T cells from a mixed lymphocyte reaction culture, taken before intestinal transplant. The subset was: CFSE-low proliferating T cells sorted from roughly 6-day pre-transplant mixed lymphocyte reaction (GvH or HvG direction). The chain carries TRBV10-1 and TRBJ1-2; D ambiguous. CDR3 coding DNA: TGCGCCAGCAGTGAGTGCTGGGGAACCTTC. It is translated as CASSECWGTF.